This entry concerns a single T cell receptor (beta chain). Antigen unknown. The sample comes from a study of shared clonotypes between healthy human individuals. Looking at the study overall: Each donor contributed plates that comprised three CD4 naive, three CD4 memory, two CD8 naive and one CD8 memory. Study results and caveats: Clonotypes which were not shared had lower generation probabilities than clonotypes that all four donors shared.

Participating donors were healthy, HIV-negative adults free of recent acute infections or vaccinations. Here immunoSEQ multiplex PCR was the method, and the copy in TCRdb shows in-frame clones only, minus some. The data show some 2,400,000 clones, approximately 95% seen once. This receptor was taken from a man aged 18 to 29 in good health. Material for sequencing was naive CD4+ T cells sorted from blood. As for subset: CD45RA+ positively selected.

In nucleotides, the CDR3 is TGTGCCAGCAGTGAATCCGGGGGGAAGGCCTACGAGCAGTACTTC. It specifies CASSESGGKAYEQYF. V usage is TRBV25-1 and J usage is TRBJ2-7; 7 nucleotides line up with TRBD2. CDR1 is MGHDK and CDR2 is SYGVNS in the germline V gene. V trimming: 1 base; J trimming: 2 bases; junction bases outside the gene matches: 5. This CDR3 comprises 15 residues.